The 27 T cell receptor beta chains below were found in one sample sequenced in a study of T cells after yellow fever vaccination (dated by TCRdb to the late 2010s). Libraries were built with 5' RACE. The sequencer was an Illumina HiSeq 2500. TCRdb reprocessing: public reads trimmed at Q25 with fastp, clones called with MiXCR, in-frame beta chains kept. CDR3 protein sequences are deduplicated, and each keeps its most common genes and DNA. Within this sample are more than 450,000 distinct CDR3 sequences, with 21% of them counted one time only. About 17% of the sample lies in the top ten. The treatment or condition label of this sample denotes: live attenuated yellow fever vaccine strain. This sample comprised PBMCs, obtained less than 25 days after the first yellow fever vaccination. All receptors derive from a man younger than 35 who received the YFV17D yellow fever vaccine.

The CDR3 is CASSSQGHRPQHF. Here the CDR3 DNA reads TGTGCCAGCAGTTCACAGGGACATCGGCCCCAGCATTTT. The chain combines TRBV7-2 with TRBJ1-5, with D tentatively TRBD1 (6 bases). This CDR3 region has 13 residues. Deletions cut 6 bases from V and 9 bases from J, with 15 bases between. Germline CDR1 and CDR2: SGHTA and FQGNSA.

This clonotype was counted only a few times. The chain joins TRBV29-1 to TRBJ2-1, with D possibly being TRBD1 (6 bases). Germline CDR1 and CDR2: SQVTM and ANQGSEA. The CDR3 spans 15 residues. Trimming shortened V by 2 bases and J by 0 bases, and 11 bases separated the two germline ends. CDR3 sequence reads: CSVEKGRGSYNEQFF. DNA of the CDR3: TGCAGCGTTGAAAAGGGCAGGGGCTCCTACAATGAGCAGTTCTTC.

The chain employs TRBV5-1 and TRBJ2-2; a possible D gene is TRBD1 (6 bases). The CDR3 totals 16 residues. The ends were cut back, 0 bases at V and 4 bases at J, with 13 bases in the middle. Germline CDR1 SGHRS, CDR2 YFSETQ. The CDR3 DNA reads TGCGCCAGCAGCTTGGCCCCGGACAGAAGCACCGGGGAGCTGTTTTTT. It codes for CASSLAPDRSTGELFF.

This clonotype was detected ten times or more. The J gene is TRBJ2-7, the V gene TRBV28, with a possible D match to TRBD1 (5 bases). This CDR3 contains 15 residues. Per germline, CDR1 MDHEN and CDR2 SYDVKM. Trimming cost V 3 bases and J 5 bases, with 17 bases left between them. In DNA form, the CDR3 reads TGTGCCAGCAGTTTCTTCCGGCAGGGTGGACACGAGCAGTACGTC. Translating it yields CASSFFRQGGHEQYV.

The rearrangement joins TRBV9 to TRBJ2-3, with D tentatively TRBD1 (6 bases). The CDR3 runs 16 residues. Germline values: CDR1 SGDLS, CDR2 YYNGEE. V was cut by 0 bases and J by 3 bases, with 14 bases left in between. The CDR3: CASSVEGRQATDTQYF. For the CDR3, the DNA is TGTGCCAGCAGCGTAGAGGGGCGACAGGCGACAGATACGCAGTATTTT.

This chain uses TRBV20-1 with TRBJ2-5; D is possibly TRBD2 (5 bases). From germline, CDR1 is DFQATT and CDR2 SNEGSKA (reference sequence). The CDR3 runs 15 residues. V was pared by 7 bases and J by 0 bases, with 18 bases between. CDR3 DNA: TGCAGTGTCTCGGACTTTTCCTGGTACCAAGAGACCCAGTACTTC. As protein: CSVSDFSWYQETQYF.

The chain uses TRBV7-3 and TRBJ2-5; no clear D. The CDR3 totals 14 residues. In germline, CDR1 is SGHTA, CDR2 FQGTGA. Trimming cost V 1 base and J 5 bases, with 11 bases left between them. CDR3 nucleotides: TGTGCCAGCAGCTTAAACGCTGGGCGGGAGACCCAGTACTTC. As protein: CASSLNAGRETQYF.

This clonotype was seen a handful of times. V usage is TRBV12-3 or TRBV12-4 and J usage is TRBJ2-5; a possible D gene is TRBD2 (6 bases). The length of the CDR3 is 13 residues. Deletions cut 7 bases from V and 3 bases from J, with 12 bases between. The CDR3, as DNA: TGTGCCAGCACGCCCGGGGGTGAAGAGACCCAGTACTTC. It is translated as CASTPGGEETQYF.

In this sample, this clonotype turned up a few times. This chain links TRBV7-8 with TRBJ1-4; D is uncertain. Germline CDR1 reads SGHVS; CDR2 reads FQNEAQ. V lost 3 bases to trimming and J lost 5 bases, with 7 bases between them. The CDR3 totals 13 residues. The CDR3 protein is CASSLRQNEKLFF. CDR3 DNA sequence: TGTGCCAGCAGCTTGCGTCAAAATGAAAAACTGTTTTTT.

This clonotype was recorded a few times. The chain links TRBV10-3 to TRBJ2-7, with a tentative D call TRBD1 (5 bases). The germline V gene has CDR1 ENHRY and CDR2 SYGVKD. Trimming took off 5 bases at V and 5 bases at J, with 10 bases between the two ends. This CDR3 is built from 12 residues. CDR3 residues: CAISKGVDEQYV. The CDR3 DNA sequence: TGTGCCATCAGTAAAGGGGTCGACGAGCAGTACGTC.

This chain connects TRBV5-1 to TRBJ2-1, with 12 bases lining up with TRBD2. This CDR3 has 18 amino acids. Trimming took 0 bases from V and 4 from J; bases not matched to a gene: 8. Germline loops: CDR1 SGHRS, CDR2 YFSETQ. The CDR3 region is CASSLVASGGAGYNEQFF. The CDR3 bases are TGCGCCAGCAGCTTGGTAGCTAGCGGGGGGGCCGGGTACAATGAGCAGTTCTTC.

The V gene is TRBV4-2, the J gene TRBJ1-6; 7 nucleotides line up with TRBD1. Unmatched junction bases numbered 12, after V lost 0 bases and J lost 10 bases. The CDR3 contains 17 residues. Germline V gene data show CDR1 as LGHNA and CDR2 as YNFKEQ. As DNA, the CDR3 is TGTGCCAGCAGCCAAGATGTAGGACAGGTTCTTCGGTCACCCCTCCACTTT. It is translated as CASSQDVGQVLRSPLHF.

This rearrangement joins TRBV7-2 to TRBJ2-5, with 9 positions matching TRBD2. The CDR3 has 16 amino acids. The germline CDR1 and CDR2 sequences are SGHTA and FQGNSA. The V gene end was trimmed by 2 bases and the J gene end by 1 base; junction bases not matched to a gene: 5. The CDR3 spells CASSLWSSGAQETQYF. DNA for the CDR3: TGTGCCAGCAGCTTATGGTCTAGCGGGGCCCAAGAGACCCAGTACTTC.

This chain joins TRBV7-8 and TRBJ1-5; TRBD1 matches 10 bases. V shed 6 bases and J 2 bases; nucleotides not matched to a gene: 13. CDR1 is SGHVS and CDR2 is FQNEAQ in the germline V gene. This CDR3 has 18 residues. The CDR3: CASRKTGGGVSGNQPQHF. Written as DNA, the CDR3 is TGTGCCAGCAGAAAGACAGGGGGCGGGGTATCGGGCAATCAGCCCCAGCATTTT.

On this clonotype: At one end the junction does not follow the germline gene, possibly because of a read error. The chain couples TRBV7-3 to TRBJ2-3; a possible D gene is TRBD1 (5 bases). The CDR3 runs to 14 residues. Germline CDR1 and CDR2: SGHTA and FQGTGA. The DNA of the CDR3 is TGTACCAGCAGCTTTTCCAGGGATGCAGATACGCAGTATTTT. Translated: CTSSFSRDADTQYF.

The chain is built from TRBV29-1 and TRBJ2-5; 12 nucleotides align to TRBD2. The J segment lost 4 bases and the V segment lost 5 bases, leaving 5 bases of the junction unmatched. Germline loops: CDR1 SQVTM, CDR2 ANQGSEA. The CDR3 consists of 14 residues. The CDR3 bases are TGCAGCGTTCAAAGGGGACTAGCGGGAGAGACCCAGTACTTC. Its translation is CSVQRGLAGETQYF.

This clonotype has just a few counts. The rearrangement links TRBV7-2 to TRBJ2-5; D is unresolved. Germline CDR1 is SGHTA and CDR2 is FQGNSA. This CDR3 spans 14 amino acids. Trimming left V 1 base short and J 1 base short, with 7 bases between. For the CDR3, the DNA is TGTGCCAGCAGCTTAGGGCTCCCCCAAGAGACCCAGTACTTC. The encoded protein is CASSLGLPQETQYF.

The table lists this clonotype with a few counts. V gene TRBV24-1 combines with J gene TRBJ2-5, with TRBD1 identical over 7 bases. Germline assignment: CDR1 KGHDR and CDR2 SFDVKD. With V trimmed by 4 bases and J by 2 bases, 9 bases remained unmatched. The CDR3 is 16 residues long. The CDR3: CATSDAIRDSQETQYF. CDR3 coding DNA: TGTGCCACCAGTGACGCCATCCGGGACAGTCAAGAGACCCAGTACTTC.

The V call is TRBV5-3, the J call TRBJ2-2; D might be TRBD1 (5 bases). TRBV5-3 counts as an open reading frame of uncertain function. The CDR3 is 15 residues long. V was cut by 2 bases and J by 0 bases, with 8 bases left in between. The CDR3 sequence: CARSLIRANTGELFF. Written as DNA, the CDR3 is TGTGCCAGAAGCTTAATCAGGGCGAACACCGGGGAGCTGTTTTTT.

In this sample, this clonotype turned up a few times. The J gene is TRBJ1-2, the V gene TRBV6-2 or TRBV6-3; D is unresolved. The CDR3 has 15 residues. Germline values: CDR1 MNHEY, CDR2 SVGEGT. Trimming shortened V by 0 bases and J by 4 bases, and 12 bases separated the two germline ends. The CDR3 protein is CASSYSASSFYGYTF. CDR3 nucleotides: TGTGCCAGCAGTTACTCGGCCAGCTCGTTCTATGGCTACACCTTC.

The genes are TRBV9 and TRBJ2-1; the D call may be TRBD1 or TRBD2 (6 bases each). The length of the CDR3 is 14 residues. CDR1 SGDLS and CDR2 YYNGEE come from the germline V gene. V was cut by 1 base and J by 13 bases, with 18 bases left in between. In DNA, the CDR3 is TGTGCCAGCAGCGTACCGCCGGGGGCGGGGAAACAGTTCTTC. It is translated as CASSVPPGAGKQFF.

This clonotype has a handful of counts. The genes are TRBV2 and TRBJ2-3, with D tentatively TRBD1 (6 bases). This CDR3 spans 15 amino acids. The V end was cut by 6 bases, the J end by 2 bases, with 15 bases between. Germline values: CDR1 SNHLY, CDR2 FYNNEI. The CDR3 region has the DNA TGTGCCAGCAGAGGGGACACTAAAATCACAGATACGCAGTATTTT. As protein: CASRGDTKITDTQYF.

Only a few counts were recorded for this clonotype. The rearrangement links TRBV19 to TRBJ2-4; D ambiguous. Trimming cost V 7 bases and J 8 bases, with 15 bases left between them. This CDR3 is built from 13 residues. In germline, CDR1 is LNHDA, CDR2 SQIVND (reference sequence). The CDR3 bases are TGTGCCAGTACCCCGGGCCCCAGAGACATTCAGTACTTC. This gives the protein CASTPGPRDIQYF. Full variable domain (outside the CDR3, taken from reference TRBV19 and TRBJ2-4): DGGITQSPKYLFRKEGQNVTLSCEQNLNHDAMYWYRQDPGQGLRLIYYSQIVNDFQKGDIAEGYSVSREKKESFPLTVTSAQKNPTAFYLCASTPGPRDIQYFGAGTRLSVL.

The sample holds a few counts of this clonotype. The chain employs TRBV6-5 and TRBJ1-4, with 7 bases fitting TRBD1. V was pared by 5 bases and J by 2 bases, with 5 bases of the junction left unmatched. The CDR3 has 15 amino acids. In germline, CDR1 is MNHEY, CDR2 SVGAGI. The CDR3 loop is CASSTRQGTNEKLFF. The CDR3 region has the DNA TGTGCCAGCAGTACCCGACAGGGCACTAATGAAAAACTGTTTTTT.

The genes are TRBV5-7 and TRBJ2-7, with D perhaps being TRBD1 or TRBD2 (5 bases each). TRBV5-7 is an ORF; its function is uncertain. Trimming took off 4 bases at V and 3 bases at J, with 11 bases between the two ends. This CDR3 contains 13 residues. CDR3 loop: CASSVRDLYEQYV. CDR3 nucleotides: TGTGCCAGCAGCGTCCGGGACCTCTACGAGCAGTACGTC.

This chain joins TRBV5-1 and TRBJ1-1; tentative D call: TRBD1 (5 bases). The CDR3 is 14 amino acids. The V and J ends lost 3 bases and 1 base respectively, with 10 bases between them. Germline lookup yields CDR1 SGHRS and CDR2 YFSETQ. The CDR3 reads CASSSPGTNTEAFF. For the CDR3, the DNA is TGCGCCAGCAGCTCACCAGGGACGAACACTGAAGCTTTCTTT.

This clonotype was recorded at least ten times. The V call is TRBV7-2, the J call TRBJ2-7, with TRBD1 matching over 8 bases. Germline CDR1 is SGHTA and CDR2 is FQGNSA. The CDR3 has 12 residues. V dropped 3 bases and J dropped 13; count of bases not matched to a gene: 8. The CDR3 reads CASSFAGQEYYF. The CDR3 coding sequence is TGTGCCAGCAGCTTTGCGGGACAGGAGTATTACTTC.